This T cell receptor (beta chain) was identified during a study of graft-versus-host responses after intestinal transplantation. The overall study: Every recipient had anti-thymocyte globulin induction and roughly 3 years of tacrolimus plus steroids. Study-wide points: Some patients had graft-donor T cell macrochimerism. In their allografts, the ratios of graft-versus-host to host-versus-graft T cell clones were high. There were GvH clones found in recipient marrow, and some of them appeared first in ileum or blood. Researchers found peak circulating GvH clone levels linked to early post-transplant HvG declines.

Produced via immunoSEQ multiplex PCR; TCRdb's table is partial and in-frame only. The sample has 65,000 to 90,000 clones; roughly 90% are singletons. About this clone itself: Its antigen is not known.

Per germline, CDR1 SEHNR and CDR2 FQNEAQ (reference sequence). The V and J ends lost 5 bases and 3 bases respectively, with 10 bases between them. The CDR3 sequence is 13 residues long. The clonotype comes from a human donor who was the organ donor for an intestinal transplant. The chain employs TRBV7-9 and TRBJ2-5, with TRBD1 as a possible D gene (6 bases). This specimen consisted of unstimulated CD8+ T cells sorted from spleen or lymph node cells, obtained before transplant. DNA for the CDR3: TGTGCCAGCAGCCCACGACAGGAAGAGACCCAGTACTTC. It translates to CASSPRQEETQYF.